This T cell receptor (beta chain) was recorded in a study of blood T cell repertoires in COVID-19. TCRdb keeps only in-frame clones here, not all; method: immunoSEQ multiplex PCR. The data hold about 150,000 clones, with 80% to 90% observed a single time. This CDR3 has 13 residues. V was clipped by 5 bases and J by 10 bases, with 14 bases between them. Germline CDR1 and CDR2: LGHNA and YNFKEQ. The rearrangement links TRBV4-2 to TRBJ2-2, with D possibly being TRBD1 (7 bases). The sequenced material came from peripheral blood. This TCR derives from an older woman with active COVID-19. CDR3: CASSSQGGTELFF. CDR3 DNA sequence: TGTGCCAGCAGCTCCCAGGGGGGAACGGAGCTGTTTTTT.